A single sample gave rise to the 16 T cell receptor beta chains below, sequenced in a study of neoadjuvant anti-PD-1 for oral cavity cancer. Profiling relied on immunoSEQ multiplex PCR, and the TCRdb table lists in-frame clones only, not all of them. The repertoire holds about 6,700 clones, about two thirds seen once, with 3% in the top ten. The sample was PBMCs, taken before nivolumab (anti-PD-1) treatment. These receptors were obtained from a person between 35 and 79 years old with oral cavity squamous cell carcinoma.

This chain uses TRBV6-1 with TRBJ1-5; D remains unclear. The CDR3 spans 15 residues. V lost 4 bases and J 3 bases, leaving 13 bases between the germline ends. Germline CDR1 and CDR2: MNHNS and SASEGT. The CDR3 loop is CASSVGVRDNQPQHF. The CDR3 DNA reads TGTGCCAGCAGTGTTGGGGTTCGAGACAATCAGCCCCAGCATTTT.

The chain has TRBV7-3 and TRBJ2-5; maybe TRBD1 (6 bases). V was trimmed by 4 bases and J by 9 bases, leaving 15 bases between them. In germline, CDR1 is SGHTA, CDR2 FQGTGA. CDR3 length: 13 amino acids. CDR3 residues: CASSSDTAGAQYF. The CDR3 bases are TGTGCCAGCAGCTCGGACACGGCAGGGGCCCAGTACTTC.

This rearrangement joins TRBV6-5 to TRBJ2-7, with D maybe TRBD1 (5 bases). Looked up from germline, CDR1 is MNHEY and CDR2 is SVGAGI. Deletions cut 6 bases from V and 2 bases from J, with 17 bases between. The CDR3 is 15 amino acids. The CDR3: CASSRSPGAAYEQYF. As DNA, the CDR3 is TGTGCCAGCAGCCGTTCCCCTGGGGCCGCCTACGAGCAGTACTTC.

The chain joins TRBV6-5 to TRBJ2-1, with TRBD1 matching over 9 bases. V shed 6 bases, J shed 1 base, and the junction held 4 bases outside the gene matches. Germline CDR1 is MNHEY and CDR2 is SVGAGI. This CDR3 contains 15 residues. The CDR3: CASREGQGSYNEQFF. In DNA, the CDR3 is TGTGCCAGCAGGGAGGGACAGGGATCCTACAATGAGCAGTTCTTC.

This chain uses TRBV11-2 with TRBJ1-2; TRBD1 is a possible D gene (6 bases). Trimming stripped 0 bases from V and 6 bases from J, with 14 bases between. The CDR3 consists of 15 residues. Per germline, CDR1 SGHAT and CDR2 FQNNGV. For the CDR3, the DNA is TGTGCCAGCAGCTTAGAACAAGGGGGTTCGGATGGCTACACCTTC. Translated, it gives CASSLEQGGSDGYTF.

This clone turned up a few times. J is TRBJ2-7 and V is TRBV10-1, with 9 bases that match TRBD2. From germline, CDR1 is WNHNN and CDR2 SYGVQD (reference sequence). This CDR3 contains 12 residues. V lost 5 bases and J lost 7; bases outside the gene matches: 3. CDR3 bases: TGCGCCAGCAGTTCAACTAGCGGGGAGCAGTACTTC. Its translation is CASSSTSGEQYF.

V is TRBV7-9 and J is TRBJ2-3, with D unresolved. The germline gives CDR1 SEHNR, CDR2 FQNEAQ (reference sequence). V lost 5 bases to trimming and J lost 0 bases, with 12 bases between them. The CDR3 loop spans 15 amino acids. CDR3 in amino acids: CASSTHLDSTDTQYF. The CDR3 nucleotides are TGTGCCAGCAGCACCCACCTTGACAGCACAGATACGCAGTATTTT.

V usage is TRBV7-8 and J usage is TRBJ2-2, with a tentative D call TRBD2 (6 bases). This CDR3 is built from 15 residues. Per the germline V gene, CDR1 is SGHVS and CDR2 is FQNEAQ. The germline V and J ends were trimmed by 5 bases and 7 bases, with 17 bases remaining between them. This CDR3 reads CASSTKRGVNGELFF. The DNA for the CDR3 is TGTGCCAGCAGCACGAAGCGCGGGGTCAACGGGGAGCTGTTTTTT.

This sequence joins TRBV4-3 and TRBJ1-6; no clear D. CDR1 LGHNA and CDR2 YSLEER come from the germline V gene. This CDR3 has 15 amino acids. V gave up 0 bases and J gave up 6 bases, with 9 bases separating them. DNA for the CDR3: TGCGCCAGCAGCCAAGAACAAGGGTTTAATTCACCCCTCCACTTT. Protein product: CASSQEQGFNSPLHF.

The J gene is TRBJ2-1, the V gene TRBV5-1; TRBD1 aligns across 9 bases. The CDR3 contains 16 residues. Germline V gives CDR1 SGHRS, CDR2 YFSETQ. Trimming took 0 bases from V and 6 from J; bases not matched to a gene: 7. For the CDR3, the DNA is TGCGCCAGCAGCTTGGTAGGGGACAGGGCCGTCAATGAGCAGTTCTTC. Amino acids: CASSLVGDRAVNEQFF.

A single count supports this clone. This rearrangement joins TRBV4-1 to TRBJ2-3, with 8 bases matching TRBD2. Trimming cost V 1 base and J 4 bases; bases outside gene matches: 7. The CDR3 consists of 16 residues. The germline V gene has CDR1 MGHRA and CDR2 YSYEKL. This chain's CDR3 is CASSQVGGASPDTQYF. The CDR3 nucleotides are TGCGCCAGCAGCCAAGTCGGGGGGGCCTCCCCAGATACGCAGTATTTT.

This clone was found a few times. This rearrangement joins TRBV5-4 to TRBJ1-1; 9 positions match TRBD1. This CDR3 is built from 17 residues. The V gene end was trimmed by 4 bases and the J gene end by 1 base; junction bases not matched to a gene: 11. Germline CDR1 and CDR2: SGHNT and YYREEE (reference sequence). The chain's CDR3 is CASSPAPGTGRNTEAFF. The CDR3 coding sequence is TGTGCCAGCAGCCCGGCCCCCGGGACAGGGAGGAACACTGAAGCTTTCTTT.

The count of this clone is one. V gene TRBV7-8 combines with J gene TRBJ2-1; D remains ambiguous. The germline V and J ends were trimmed by 2 bases and 5 bases, with 13 bases remaining between them. Per germline, CDR1 SGHVS and CDR2 FQNEAQ. The CDR3 runs 15 residues. In DNA form, the CDR3 reads TGTGCCAGCAGCTTAAATCCGGCACGGAACAATGAGCAGTTCTTC. Translated, it gives CASSLNPARNNEQFF.

This clone was counted a few times. CDR3 DNA sequence: TGTGCCAGCAGCTTTACGGGAGATCAGCCCCAGCATTTT. It specifies CASSFTGDQPQHF. The J gene is TRBJ1-5, the V gene TRBV7-9, with D unclear. The CDR3 is made up of 13 amino acids. Trimming took 3 bases from V and 5 from J, leaving 8 bases between them. CDR1 and CDR2 from the germline V gene are SEHNR and FQNEAQ (reference sequence).

The chain is built from TRBV6-5 and TRBJ1-1, with D uncertain. This CDR3 is built from 14 residues. The V end lost 2 bases, the J end lost 1 base, and 8 bases lay between the germline ends. Germline-derived CDR1 and CDR2 are MNHEY and SVGAGI. The CDR3 DNA reads as TGTGCCAGCAGTTACGGCATGCCGAACACTGAAGCTTTCTTT. It codes for CASSYGMPNTEAFF.

The gene calls are TRBV10-1 and TRBJ1-1, with TRBD1 identical over 10 bases. CDR1 and CDR2 from the germline V gene are WNHNN and SYGVQD (reference sequence). V gave up 6 bases and J gave up 5 bases; unmatched junction bases: 6. The CDR3 is made up of 14 amino acids. For the CDR3, the DNA is TGCGCCAGCAGGTCCGGACAGGGGGAAACTGAAGCTTTCTTT. The encoded protein is CASRSGQGETEAFF.